The rows below give T cell receptor beta chains drawn from one sample of a study of neoadjuvant anti-PD-1 for oral cavity cancer. Sequenced by immunoSEQ multiplex PCR; TCRdb stores in-frame clones only, minus some. The repertoire holds 8,000 to 10,000 clones, with approximately 57% as singletons. The specimen was PBMCs, collected after nivolumab (anti-PD-1) treatment. Receptor source: a person aged 35 to 85 with oral cavity squamous cell carcinoma. Each CDR3 is given with its conserved first and last residue. D genes are given only for firm matches. Not all rows give a size; the values are once, few, many and, for expanded clones, a class.

abundance	d_gene	v_gene	j_gene	CDR3aa	CDR3nt
.	.	TRBV5-1	TRBJ2-6	CASSSLLGGSGANVLTF	TGCGCCAGCAGCTCCCTTCTCGGGGGATCGGGGGCCAACGTCCTGACTTTC
.	.	TRBV20-1	TRBJ1-2	CSARGDFGYTF	TGCAGTGCTAGGGGTGACTTTGGCTACACCTTC
.	TRBD2	TRBV5-1	TRBJ2-7	CASSARETLAGSYEQYF	TGCGCCAGCAGCGCAAGGGAAACTCTAGCGGGGTCCTACGAGCAGTACTTC
.	.	TRBV6-1	TRBJ2-3	CASSGDLWSSDTQYF	TGTGCCAGCAGTGGTGACCTGTGGTCGTCAGATACGCAGTATTTT
few	TRBD2	TRBV5-6	TRBJ2-7	CASSFPGLASEQYF	TGTGCCAGCAGCTTCCCGGGACTAGCAAGCGAGCAGTACTTC
.	.	TRBV10-3	TRBJ1-2	CAIRIVTAGANYGYTF	TGTGCCATCAGAATCGTCACGGCAGGAGCTAACTATGGCTACACCTTC
.	TRBD1	TRBV7-6	TRBJ2-1	CASSYRTGGTYNEQFF	TGTGCCAGCAGCTACCGGACAGGGGGTACCTACAATGAGCAGTTCTTC
few	.	TRBV27	TRBJ2-2	CASSHRGGGELFF	TGTGCCAGCAGCCATAGGGGTGGCGGGGAGCTGTTTTTT
.	.	TRBV7-8	TRBJ2-1	CASIYRDGFYNEQFF	TGTGCCAGCATTTACCGGGACGGATTCTACAATGAGCAGTTCTTC
few	TRBD1	TRBV6-1	TRBJ1-5	CASSGQGGAGGAPQHF	TGTGCCAGCAGTGGACAAGGGGGCGCCGGGGGTGCGCCCCAGCATTTT
.	TRBD1	TRBV19	TRBJ2-7	CASSISRDSSYEQYF	TGTGCCAGTAGTATTTCTCGGGACAGCTCCTACGAGCAGTACTTC
.	.	TRBV5-1	TRBJ2-1	CASSLLAYNEQFF	TGCGCCAGCAGCTTGCTGGCCTACAATGAGCAGTTCTTC
.	.	TRBV7-7	TRBJ2-2	CAVPIAIRGTGELFF	TGTGCTGTCCCAATAGCGATTCGGGGCACCGGGGAGCTGTTTTTT
.	.	TRBV7-2	TRBJ2-5	CASSSDSLEKTQYF	TGTGCCAGCAGCTCGGACAGTTTAGAAAAGACCCAGTACTTC
few	TRBD2	TRBV7-2	TRBJ2-3	CASSLASGGRDTQYF	TGTGCCAGCAGCTTGGCTAGCGGGGGGCGGGATACGCAGTATTTT
once	.	TRBV29-1	TRBJ1-2	CSVEPIGGARGYTF	TGCAGCGTTGAACCCATTGGGGGGGCGCGTGGCTACACCTTC
.	.	TRBV27	TRBJ2-3	CASSTGTFLTDTQYF	TGTGCCAGCAGTACAGGGACATTTCTCACAGATACGCAGTATTTT
.	.	TRBV4-2	TRBJ2-3	CASSQDGLDTQYF	TGTGCCAGCAGCCAAGACGGACTAGATACGCAGTATTTT
few	.	TRBV6-1	TRBJ1-5	CASNRAVNQPQHF	TGTGCCAGCAACAGGGCAGTCAATCAGCCCCAGCATTTT
.	.	TRBV19	TRBJ2-5	CASKSGDRETQYF	TGTGCCAGTAAGTCGGGGGACCGCGAGACCCAGTACTTC
few	TRBD1	TRBV18	TRBJ2-7	CASSPNKGQGTYEQYF	TGTGCCAGCTCACCAAATAAAGGACAGGGGACCTACGAGCAGTACTTC
.	.	TRBV19	TRBJ2-3	CASSIALSTDTQYF	TGTGCCAGTAGTATAGCTTTGAGCACAGATACGCAGTATTTT
.	TRBD2	TRBV7-2	TRBJ2-1	CASSLVLAGVDGLNEQFF	TGTGCCAGCAGCTTAGTGCTAGCGGGAGTAGACGGATTAAATGAGCAGTTCTTC
.	.	TRBV18	TRBJ2-7	CASSPSSYEQYF	TGTGCCAGCTCACCGAGCTCCTACGAGCAGTACTTC
few	.	TRBV7-8	TRBJ1-2	CASSLDGGGYGYTF	TGTGCCAGCAGCTTAGACGGGGGCGGGTATGGCTACACCTTC
.	.	TRBV25-1	TRBJ1-3	CASSEGQAFIYF	TGTGCCAGCAGTGAAGGGCAGGCTTTCATATATTTT
.	.	TRBV15	TRBJ1-2	CATSRGQAVEDGYTF	TGTGCCACCAGCAGAGGTCAGGCAGTTGAGGATGGCTACACCTTC
.	.	TRBV5-4	TRBJ1-5	CASSLDGQPQHF	TGTGCCAGCAGCTTGGATGGGCAGCCCCAGCATTTT
.	TRBD2	TRBV11-2	TRBJ2-7	CASSLGAGAPYEQYF	TGTGCCAGCAGCTTAGGAGCGGGGGCCCCCTACGAGCAGTACTTC
few	TRBD2	TRBV9	TRBJ2-1	CASSVASSGSNEQFF	TGTGCCAGCAGCGTAGCGAGTAGCGGGAGTAATGAGCAGTTCTTC
once	.	TRBV5-1	TRBJ2-1	CASSLRGAGYNEQFF	TGCGCCAGCAGCTTAAGGGGGGCAGGGTACAATGAGCAGTTCTTC
.	.	TRBV28	TRBJ2-7	CASSLSANSYEQYF	TGTGCCAGCAGTTTAAGTGCTAACTCCTACGAGCAGTACTTC
.	.	TRBV6-1	TRBJ2-3	CASDYTQYF	TGTGCCAGCGACTATACACAGTATTTT
.	TRBD2	TRBV7-8	TRBJ2-1	CASSFSGRAGYNEQFF	TGTGCCAGCAGCTTTAGCGGGAGGGCCGGCTACAATGAGCAGTTCTTC
once	TRBD2	TRBV9	TRBJ2-1	CASSVWTSGGNEQFF	TGTGCCAGCAGCGTCTGGACTAGCGGGGGCAATGAGCAGTTCTTC
.	.	TRBV27	TRBJ2-7	CASSFGTGESYEQYF	TGTGCCAGCAGTTTTGGAACGGGAGAGTCCTACGAGCAGTACTTC
once	.	TRBV7-3	TRBJ1-1	CASSSGFMNTEAFF	TGTGCCAGCAGCTCGGGGTTCATGAACACTGAAGCTTTCTTT
.	TRBD1	TRBV28	TRBJ1-1	CASSFPYRGDAFF	TGTGCCAGCAGTTTTCCGTACAGGGGGGACGCTTTCTTT
.	TRBD1	TRBV5-4	TRBJ1-2	CASSSTGNYGYTF	TGTGCCAGCAGCTCGACAGGGAACTATGGCTACACCTTC
.	.	TRBV6-5	TRBJ1-2	CASSYSPGRYGYTF	TGTGCCAGCAGTTACTCTCCAGGGAGGTATGGCTACACCTTC
.	.	TRBV27	TRBJ2-1	CASSLIRPSYNEQFF	TGTGCCAGCAGTTTAATCCGCCCATCTTACAATGAGCAGTTCTTC
.	TRBD1	TRBV5-1	TRBJ1-2	CASSSSGGDYGYTF	TGCGCCAGCAGCTCATCAGGGGGAGACTATGGCTACACCTTC
few	TRBD1	TRBV6-6	TRBJ1-5	CASSGTGGNQPQHF	TGTGCCAGCAGCGGGACAGGGGGTAATCAGCCCCAGCATTTT
.	.	TRBV6-1	TRBJ1-1	CASRSAGRLNTEAFF	TGTGCCAGCAGGTCGGCAGGGAGGTTGAACACTGAAGCTTTCTTT
.	.	TRBV2	TRBJ2-6	CASSGTGSGANVLTF	TGTGCCAGCAGTGGTACAGGCTCTGGGGCCAACGTCCTGACTTTC
.	.	TRBV27	TRBJ2-2	CASSPTTGDTGELFF	TGTGCCAGCAGTCCCACGACTGGTGACACCGGGGAGCTGTTTTTT